A selection of T cell receptor beta chains follows, all from one sample in a study of OX40 agonist ivuxolimab in advanced cancers. Measured with immunoSEQ multiplex PCR; TCRdb has only the in-frame clones, and not every one. Of more than 65,000 clones listed, 85% are singletons. The sample was CD4+ or CD8+ T cells sorted from blood, taken in a trial of the OX40 agonist ivuxolimab. The receptors here all came from an adult with an advanced solid tumor such as melanoma, head and neck, liver or kidney cancer. Each CDR3 is given with its conserved first and last residue. The order of the fields is V gene, D gene, J gene, clone size, CDR3 protein, CDR3 DNA. A D gene is named only where the DNA matches it firmly. Rows give clone size only sometimes, using once, few, many, or a class for an expanded clone.

V: TRBV2
D: -
J: TRBJ1-5
size: -
CDR3: CASTRQSNQPQHF
DNA: TGTGCCAGCACGAGGCAGAGCAATCAGCCCCAGCATTTT

V: TRBV5-8
D: -
J: TRBJ1-1
size: few
CDR3: CASSQQENTEAFF
DNA: TGTGCCAGCAGCCAACAGGAGAACACTGAAGCTTTCTTT

V: TRBV6-5
D: -
J: TRBJ1-1
size: once
CDR3: CASSYNGGDLIEAFF
DNA: TGTGCCAGCAGTTACAATGGGGGGGACCTAATTGAAGCTTTCTTT

V: TRBV21-1
D: -
J: TRBJ1-5
size: -
CDR3: CASSKAPRDQPQHF
DNA: TGTGCCAGCAGCAAAGCGCCCAGGGACCAGCCCCAGCATTTT

V: TRBV15
D: -
J: TRBJ1-2
size: -
CDR3: CATSREGPDGYTF
DNA: TGTGCCACCAGCAGAGAAGGGCCAGATGGCTACACCTTC

V: TRBV5-1
D: -
J: TRBJ2-5
size: -
CDR3: CASSTGVGKGTQYF
DNA: TGCGCCAGCAGCACGGGGGTAGGGAAAGGGACCCAGTACTTC

V: TRBV6-6
D: TRBD2
J: TRBJ2-3
size: -
CDR3: CASSYSGGTGDTQYF
DNA: TGTGCCAGCAGTTACTCGGGGGGGACGGGCGATACGCAGTATTTT

V: TRBV5-1
D: -
J: TRBJ1-3
size: -
CDR3: CASSLLGATGNTIYF
DNA: TGCGCCAGCAGCCTTTTAGGGGCAACTGGAAACACCATATATTTT

V: TRBV28
D: TRBD1
J: TRBJ1-5
size: -
CDR3: CASSVEQGALNQPQHF
DNA: TGTGCCAGCAGTGTGGAACAGGGGGCTCTCAATCAGCCCCAGCATTTT

V: TRBV29-1
D: TRBD1
J: TRBJ2-1
size: -
CDR3: CSEDRGLYNEQFF
DNA: TGCAGCGAGGACAGGGGGCTATACAATGAGCAGTTCTTC

V: TRBV30
D: -
J: TRBJ1-3
size: few
CDR3: CAWSVIRGWNTIYF
DNA: TGTGCCTGGAGTGTAATAAGGGGCTGGAACACCATATATTTT

V: TRBV7-9
D: -
J: TRBJ1-5
size: -
CDR3: CAGSLNSKNSNQPQHF
DNA: TGTGCCGGCAGCTTAAACTCCAAGAATAGCAATCAGCCCCAGCATTTT

V: TRBV6-6
D: TRBD2
J: TRBJ2-7
size: once
CDR3: CASSSQGTSVNYEQYF
DNA: TGTGCCAGCAGTTCACAGGGGACTAGCGTGAACTACGAGCAGTACTTC

V: TRBV19
D: -
J: TRBJ1-3
size: -
CDR3: CASSMWGFELGNTIYF
DNA: TGTGCCAGTAGTATGTGGGGCTTCGAACTAGGAAACACCATATATTTT

V: TRBV30
D: -
J: TRBJ1-5
size: -
CDR3: CAWGGTDSNQPQHF
DNA: TGTGCCTGGGGTGGGACGGATAGCAATCAGCCCCAGCATTTT

V: TRBV28
D: -
J: TRBJ2-7
size: -
CDR3: CASSLFGGSNFAYEQYF
DNA: TGTGCCAGCAGTTTATTTGGAGGGTCCAACTTTGCCTACGAGCAGTACTTC

V: TRBV5-1
D: -
J: TRBJ2-2
size: -
CDR3: CASSPGGTANTGELFF
DNA: TGCGCCAGCAGCCCCGGCGGGACAGCGAACACCGGGGAGCTGTTTTTT

V: TRBV4-2
D: TRBD2
J: TRBJ2-3
size: -
CDR3: CASSARLAGGTDTQYF
DNA: TGTGCCAGCAGCGCCCGACTAGCGGGGGGGACAGATACGCAGTATTTT

V: TRBV7-8
D: -
J: TRBJ1-1
size: -
CDR3: CASSLELMRRSNTEAFF
DNA: TGTGCCAGCAGCTTAGAACTGATGCGCCGATCGAACACTGAAGCTTTCTTT

V: TRBV19
D: -
J: TRBJ1-4
size: -
CDR3: CASSHSYRATNEKLFF
DNA: TGTGCCAGTAGTCATTCGTACAGAGCAACTAATGAAAAACTGTTTTTT

V: TRBV6-5
D: TRBD1
J: TRBJ2-1
size: -
CDR3: CASNNLDRAYNEQFF
DNA: TGTGCCAGCAATAATTTAGACAGGGCCTACAATGAGCAGTTCTTC

V: TRBV7-2
D: TRBD1
J: TRBJ1-5
size: -
CDR3: CASSLGTGTGGLSNQPQHF
DNA: TGTGCCAGCAGCTTAGGGACCGGGACAGGGGGTCTTAGCAATCAGCCCCAGCATTTT

V: TRBV7-9
D: -
J: TRBJ2-7
size: -
CDR3: CASSPTSYEQYF
DNA: TGTGCCAGCAGCCCGACAAGCTACGAGCAGTACTTC

V: TRBV5-6
D: -
J: TRBJ2-5
size: -
CDR3: CASSPAKIEETQYF
DNA: TGTGCCAGCAGCCCGGCGAAGATCGAAGAGACCCAGTACTTC

V: TRBV6-6
D: TRBD1
J: TRBJ2-5
size: -
CDR3: CASRRDSKETQYF
DNA: TGTGCCAGCAGGAGGGACAGCAAAGAGACCCAGTACTTC

V: TRBV11-2
D: -
J: TRBJ2-3
size: -
CDR3: CASSFRFGGTDTQYF
DNA: TGTGCCAGCAGCTTTCGCTTCGGGGGCACAGATACGCAGTATTTT

V: TRBV19
D: -
J: TRBJ2-5
size: -
CDR3: CASSSQKQETQYF
DNA: TGTGCCAGTAGTAGCCAGAAACAAGAGACCCAGTACTTC

V: TRBV6-1
D: TRBD2
J: TRBJ2-5
size: -
CDR3: CASSEPGGWTQYF
DNA: TGTGCCAGCAGTGAACCCGGGGGGTGGACCCAGTACTTC

V: TRBV6-5
D: -
J: TRBJ2-7
size: -
CDR3: CASSIRTAPSYEQYF
DNA: TGTGCCAGCAGTATCCGGACGGCACCCTCCTACGAGCAGTACTTC

V: TRBV18
D: -
J: TRBJ2-7
size: -
CDR3: CASSPGLAGSSYEQYF
DNA: TGTGCCAGCTCACCAGGGTTAGCAGGATCGAGCTACGAGCAGTACTTC

V: TRBV6-4
D: -
J: TRBJ2-1
size: -
CDR3: CASSGIAGYNEQFF
DNA: TGTGCCAGCTCGGGGATCGCGGGGTACAATGAGCAGTTCTTC

V: TRBV7-9
D: -
J: TRBJ1-1
size: few
CDR3: CASSLITVRSRTVNTEAFF
DNA: TGTGCCAGCAGCTTAATAACGGTCAGGAGTCGAACCGTGAACACTGAAGCTTTCTTT

V: TRBV4-2
D: TRBD1
J: TRBJ1-3
size: once
CDR3: CASSRRTGETGNTIYF
DNA: TGTGCCAGCAGCCGCCGGACAGGGGAAACTGGAAACACCATATATTTT

V: TRBV6-5
D: -
J: TRBJ2-2
size: -
CDR3: CASRGSKNTGELFF
DNA: TGTGCCAGCAGGGGCAGTAAGAACACCGGGGAGCTGTTTTTT

V: TRBV18
D: -
J: TRBJ1-5
size: -
CDR3: CASSRGRDSNQPQHF
DNA: TGTGCCAGCTCTCGAGGTAGGGATAGCAATCAGCCCCAGCATTTT

V: TRBV27
D: -
J: TRBJ2-3
size: -
CDR3: CASSLPATHSTDTQYF
DNA: TGTGCCAGCAGTTTACCAGCCACCCATAGCACAGATACGCAGTATTTT

V: TRBV5-1
D: -
J: TRBJ1-4
size: -
CDR3: CASSPTGPGNEKLFF
DNA: TGCGCCAGCAGCCCAACAGGGCCGGGTAATGAAAAACTGTTTTTT

V: TRBV12-2
D: -
J: TRBJ2-4
size: -
CDR3: CASRLPEGQGGKFAKNIQYF
DNA: TGTGCAAGTCGCCTTCCCGAGGGACAGGGGGGGAAGTTCGCCAAAAACATTCAGTACTTC

V: TRBV4-3
D: -
J: TRBJ2-7
size: -
CDR3: CASSQDHRSDEQYF
DNA: TGCGCCAGCAGCCAAGATCACCGCTCTGACGAGCAGTACTTC

V: TRBV6-6
D: -
J: TRBJ1-6
size: -
CDR3: CASSLSGVGSPLHF
DNA: TGTGCCAGCAGTTTGTCAGGGGTAGGATCACCCCTCCACTTT

V: TRBV11-2
D: TRBD1
J: TRBJ2-7
size: once
CDR3: CASSPGQGGEQYF
DNA: TGTGCCAGCAGCCCTGGACAGGGGGGCGAGCAGTACTTC

V: TRBV28
D: -
J: TRBJ1-4
size: once
CDR3: CASSSRTQALNEKLFF
DNA: TGTGCCAGCAGTTCCCGGACGCAGGCTTTAAATGAAAAACTGTTTTTT

V: TRBV5-1
D: -
J: TRBJ2-3
size: -
CDR3: CASSLGSRGGTDTQYF
DNA: TGCGCCAGCAGCTTGGGATCCAGGGGCGGCACAGATACGCAGTATTTT

V: TRBV4-3
D: -
J: TRBJ2-3
size: -
CDR3: CASSTGTWTDTQYF
DNA: TGCGCCAGCAGTACCGGGACATGGACAGATACGCAGTATTTT

V: TRBV6-1
D: TRBD1
J: TRBJ1-2
size: -
CDR3: CASSAGTVLYYGYTF
DNA: TGTGCCAGCAGTGCAGGGACAGTACTCTACTATGGCTACACCTTC

V: TRBV7-8
D: TRBD2
J: TRBJ2-2
size: -
CDR3: CASSPPLAANTVGELFF
DNA: TGTGCCAGCAGCCCCCCCCTAGCGGCAAACACCGTTGGGGAGCTGTTTTTT

V: TRBV30
D: TRBD2
J: TRBJ2-1
size: -
CDR3: CAWSRSGGYNEQFF
DNA: TGTGCCTGGAGTAGAAGCGGGGGGTACAATGAGCAGTTCTTC

V: TRBV7-9
D: -
J: TRBJ1-2
size: -
CDR3: CASSPSGRVYGYTF
DNA: TGTGCCAGCAGCCCCTCAGGCAGGGTCTATGGCTACACCTTC

V: TRBV7-2
D: -
J: TRBJ1-5
size: once
CDR3: CASSPDSSNQPQHF
DNA: TGTGCCAGCAGCCCGGACAGTAGCAATCAGCCCCAGCATTTT

V: TRBV6-1
D: TRBD1
J: TRBJ1-2
size: -
CDR3: CASSGETGKINYGYTF
DNA: TGTGCCAGCAGTGGCGAGACAGGGAAAATTAACTATGGCTACACCTTC

V: TRBV5-1
D: -
J: TRBJ1-1
size: -
CDR3: CASSLGTNTEAFF
DNA: TGCGCCAGCAGCTTAGGCACGAACACTGAAGCTTTCTTT

V: TRBV5-1
D: -
J: TRBJ1-5
size: -
CDR3: CASSPRGGSNQPQHF
DNA: TGCGCCAGCAGCCCCAGGGGCGGGAGCAATCAGCCCCAGCATTTT